The present entry profiles one T cell receptor (beta chain) with its context. It has no known antigen specificity. No clone much larger than this one lies a single base away; base qualities are absent. Library prep was done by 5' RACE. The sequencer listed for this sample is Illumina HiSeq 2500. A second about 6 to 11 cycle PCR used a sample-barcoded 5' primer and a J-beta primer mix. A template-switch 5' adaptor carrying 12 random nucleotides introduced a unique molecular identifier onto each TCR beta cDNA molecule. At least 3 million CDR3-containing paired-end reads were obtained from each sample. First-strand cDNA synthesis was performed from all RNA using the Mint cDNA synthesis kit, with priming by a TRBC-specific oligonucleotide. Following uracil-DNA glycosylase treatment, all cDNA underwent a first 18-cycle PCR with the universal primers M1SS and BC2_uni_R. On the authors' methods: Each sample was normalized by randomly selecting 1 million high-quality reads, each carrying a distinct molecular identifier. Instead of being binned into consensus sequences, reads with shared molecular identifiers were discarded. MiTCR, run with a Q25 quality threshold and the strictest error-elimination algorithm, handled CDR3 identification, clonotype clustering and error correction. Lower-bound total TCR beta diversity was estimated with a nonparametric unseen species model using Euler transformation. TCRdb passed the public sequencing reads through fastp at Q25 and MiXCR, retaining productive beta sequences. Entries are consolidated by CDR3 protein sequence, retaining the most common genes and DNA. These V and J calls are TCRdb output, not the study's own analysis. This sample lists 1 million to 1.2 million distinct CDR3 sequences; 35% to 40% were detected once. 13% of the sample belongs to the ten largest clones.

The donors were a few dozen Caucasian individuals from Russia, aged roughly 6 to 100 years, who were systemically healthy. Each donor gave about 9.7 milliliters of peripheral blood, drawn into EDTA-treated Vacutainer tubes. Ficoll-Paque density-gradient centrifugation was used to isolate PBMCs, with at least 6 million per sample. Total RNA, at least 6 micrograms per sample, was extracted from PBMCs with Trizol reagent. For every donor, an aliquot of PBMCs went through flow cytometry to measure the percentages of naive CD45RAhigh/CD27high T cells. Including the terminal cysteine and phenylalanine, the CDR3 comprises 14 residues. The read is trimmed to its CDR3 DNA, 42 bases read in frame from base 1. Trimming at the junction amounts to 4 bases on V and 1 base on J, and the germline ends lie 10 bases apart. CDR1 and CDR2 are read off the germline V gene as LGHNA and YSLEER. This sample stems from a study of blood T cells in healthy people across ages (dated by TCRdb to the mid-2010s). Study-level background: Template switching captured roughly one uniquely barcoded TCR beta cDNA molecule per two T cells in model experiments. The study measured age-related changes in TCR beta repertoire diversity using deep sequencing normalized with unique cDNA molecular identifiers. For two donors (one aged 18 to 30 and one aged 80 or older), the study analyzed two additional independent replicas of 1 million unique cDNA reads from the same blood draw. To avoid experimental bias, donors of different ages were spread randomly across the sequencing lanes. The donors were divided into four age groups: young (average around 17 years), middle-aged (about 40), aged (approximately 62) and long-lived (more than 75).

What the study reported, not specific to this receptor: Compared with the aged group, the long-lived group had more naive CD4+ T cells, fewer expanded clones and increased TCR diversity, suggesting age selection. Because profiling used bulk unsorted PBMCs, naive and antigen-experienced compartments could not be compared conclusively. Because the CMV infection status of the donors was unknown, age-related changes in expanded clonotypes may potentially have been confounded. Estimates of total diversity based on one million sequenced T cells were considered lower bounds and underestimates. As age increased, observed TCR beta diversity per million T cells dropped in a roughly linear way, and a significant reduction was already evident by age around 41. The percentage of naive T cells measured by flow cytometry correlated strongly with observed TCR beta diversity.

The source material was blood. This sequence was found in a man aged 18-30 years in good health. The receptor chain draws on TRBV4-3 and TRBJ1-2, with no confidently assigned D gene. CDR3 sequence: CASSPDAYNYGYTF. The bases are TGCGCCAGCAGCCCGGACGCTTATAACTATGGCTACACCTTC.